This TCR beta chain emerged from a study of regulatory T cells in long-lasting Graves disease (dated by TCRdb to about 2021). Background for the entire study: Antithyroid drugs had been taken for less than 3 months by newly diagnosed Graves' disease patients. Persistent Graves' disease patients were compared with newly diagnosed Graves' disease patients by peripheral blood TCR sequencing and RNA sequencing. The study was conducted in China and was registered as a clinical trial. A total of about 33 samples underwent TCR sequencing: around 13 from persistent and approximately 20 from newly diagnosed Graves' disease patients. Study-level results and caveats: More public clonotypes were shared among persistent patients (under 3,000) than among newly diagnosed patients (roughly 1,000). Persistent disease showed preferential use of TRBV28, TRBJ1-2 and TRBJ2-5, whereas newly diagnosed disease favored TRBV20-1 and TRBJ2-1. Only peripheral blood was studied, because thyroid tissue, the primary lesion, was inaccessible. The authors noted that the small sample size was a limitation that may lower accuracy. Sequencing and analysis were limited to the TCR beta chain. Compared with newly diagnosed patients, patients with persistent Graves' disease had lower TCR Shannon entropy and fewer highly expanded clones, which suggests clonal expansion.

The library was built by means of multiplex PCR. Instrument on record: Illumina HiSeq 4000. TCR beta libraries were built with iRepertoire HTBI primers and Arm-PCR amplification of CDR3 regions. Before sequencing, the PCR products underwent gel purification. Processing in the source paper ran as follows. Gene usage analysis of CDR3 amino acid clonotypes used the 50 to 70 TRBV and about 15 TRBJ segments found across samples. COPE and FqMerger were used to merge filtered high-quality paired reads into contigs. BLAST was used to align contigs to IMGT TRBV, TRBD and TRBJ reference genes, and CDR3 was defined according to IMGT. Highly expanded clones were defined as clonotypes with a frequency above 0.1%. Shannon entropy served as the measure of repertoire diversity, while the Gini coefficient captured V-J evenness. Public clonotypes were defined as clonotypes shared by more than one individual. TCRdb reworked the public reads: Q25 trimming with fastp, MiXCR clone assembly, productive beta chains retained. Rows are combined by CDR3 protein, so each entry shows the most common genes and DNA. These V and J calls originate from TCRdb's pipeline instead of the authors' own analysis. The sample table lists roughly 500,000 distinct CDR3 sequences, 14% of them with a count of one. The ten largest clones add up to around a sixth of the sample.

CDR1 and CDR2, per the germline V gene, are SGHAT and FQNNGV. The CDR3 starts with the cysteine, ends with the phenylalanine, and has 15 residues. Just the 45-base CDR3 DNA is kept, in frame starting at base 1. Here V drops 1 base and J drops 4 bases, and the junction holds 3 bases not matched to any gene. This clonotype was seen repeatedly, ten times or more. Its antigen remains undetermined. The record has no base qualities; no much larger clone is one base away. The sample's time point, from its label and the paper: newly diagnosed GD, antithyroid drugs for less than 3 months. For both TCR sequencing and RNA sequencing, RNA was extracted from PBMCs in TRIzol. The diagnosis of Graves' disease followed American Thyroid Association guidelines. Patients for the study were recruited at an endocrinology department in Xi'an, China. From each patient, approximately 9.9 milliliters of peripheral blood was collected into an EDTA anticoagulant tube. Ficoll Paque Plus density gradient separation was used to isolate PBMCs, and no further T cell sorting was performed. RNA quality was checked with an Agilent 2100 Bioanalyzer and agarose gel, and concentration with a NanoDrop 2000.

The sample was also reused in another study, on T cells in Graves' hyperthyroidism and ophthalmopathy. Taken from the second paper: Stable Graves' hyperthyroidism was defined as no progression to ophthalmopathy during 18 months of follow-up. The hyperthyroidism patients were between 18 and 65 years old and newly diagnosed, with a disease duration of less than 2 months. Patients with uncontrolled infections, other autoimmune diseases, pregnancy or lactation were excluded. Diagnoses relied on clinical symptoms, serum thyroxine and TRAb, thyroid ultrasound and orbital computed tomography. For the first round of RT-PCR on the TCR CDR3, the HTBI primer set was used together with the Qiagen OneStep RT-PCR kit. Most expanded thyroid clonotypes (frequency above 0.001) were also found in blood, which suggests that blood repertoires may mirror thyroid immune responses. In cross-validation, a model built on a 13 V-J signature told ophthalmopathy apart from stable hyperthyroidism with under 90% sensitivity and approximately 84% specificity, and in testing the same model reached 80%/75%. In validation, the model predicted progression to ophthalmopathy with approximately 69% sensitivity and approximately 74% specificity, a median of about six months before onset. A discovery cohort of about a hundred patients, approximately 45 with Graves' ophthalmopathy and about 58 with stable Graves' hyperthyroidism, was used to find distinguishing TCR V-J signatures. An independent validation cohort of fewer than 20 hyperthyroidism patients and 17 patients who later progressed to ophthalmopathy tested prospective prediction of ophthalmopathy. The approximately 95 discovery patients were divided at random into training and test sets in a 7:3 ratio. The study also compared thyroid tissue and blood T-cell repertoires from 6 or 7 Graves' hyperthyroidism patients. After sampling, hyperthyroidism patients received methimazole starting at 30 mg daily, and ophthalmopathy patients received high-dose intravenous methylprednisolone. The libraries were constructed in a second round of multiplex PCR and then size-selected and purified. Sequencing of the libraries was done on an Illumina HiSeq2000 using paired-end 100 bp reads. SOAPnuke was used to process the raw data, removing reads that contained adapters or uncalled bases, had a mean Phred below 15, or lacked an exact match to the constant primer or identifier. COPE v1.2.5 was used to merge high-quality paired reads, and clonotypes were defined as unique nucleotide sequences. Clonotypes were aligned to IMGT TRBV, TRBD and TRBJ reference segments using MiTCR v1.1. The analysis was restricted to V-J combinations with a frequency above 0.0001, which together covered approximately 99% of the repertoires. A TCS score was defined as the ratio of F50 (clonal expansion) to E x V (chaos), with BLOSUM62-based TCRdist applied between CDR3 peptides within each V-J. Welch's t-statistics and random forest reduced just over 500 V-J features to 13, which were used in a naive Bayes classifier (R e1071). Sample size was not statistically predetermined, and blinding of investigators to group allocation was not performed. According to the paper, TCR Vbeta CDR3 sequencing was carried out on 120 to 150 peripheral blood samples, which came from under 50 ophthalmopathy, about 75 hyperthyroidism and about 17 progressor patients.

The sample was peripheral blood mononuclear cells (PBMCs), taken at new diagnosis, from a patient treated with antithyroid drugs. This receptor was obtained from a woman in her 50s with Graves disease. Donor details come from another sample of the same person, matched by shared clones. The chain links TRBV11-2 with TRBJ2-1, and 8 junction bases match TRBD2. CDR3 loop: CASSLGGGRYNEQFF. Read as DNA, the sequence is TGTGCCAGCAGCTTAGGGGGCGGGAGGTACAATGAGCAGTTCTTC.